This TCR beta chain was observed in a study of shared clonotypes between healthy human individuals. CD45RA-negative memory and CD45RA+ naive subsets were split from the CD4+ cells. Profiled with immunoSEQ multiplex PCR; TCRdb holds only in-frame clones, not every one. The repertoire holds approximately 2.3 million clones, with 85% to 95% as singletons. With respect to this clone: The identical CDR3 is also encoded by other nucleotide sequences in the sample.

The CDR3 runs to 13 residues. Germline CDR1 KGHSH, CDR2 LQKENI. The V and J ends lost 4 bases and 1 base respectively, with 7 bases between them. The rearrangement links TRBV18 to TRBJ1-1, with a possible D match to TRBD1 (6 bases). Sequencing was done on a sample of naive CD4+ T cells from PBMCs. Described subset: CD45RA+ positively selected. The TCR comes from a man younger than 30 in good health. Some clones in this sample may be carry-over from other donors' samples. The CDR3 nucleotides read TGTGCCAGCTCACGACAGGAGAACACTGAAGCTTTCTTT. Residues: CASSRQENTEAFF.